This is a list of T cell receptor beta chains from one sample in a study of shared clonotypes between healthy human individuals. The method was immunoSEQ multiplex PCR; TCRdb's version includes in-frame clones alone and lacks a portion of them. The table shows 2,100,000 or so clones, with approximately 95% occurring only once. The source material was naive CD4+ T cells sorted from blood. These receptors were obtained from a man between 18 and 35 years old in good health. Each CDR3 is given with its conserved first and last residue. The D gene is left open where the match is weak. Only some rows state a clone size, as once, few, many or a class for expanded clones.

- TRBJ1-1 - TRBV5-1 CASSLPQDTEAFF TGCGCCAGCAGCTTGCCACAGGACACTGAAGCTTTCTTT
- TRBJ2-7 TRBD2 TRBV30 CALQLAGGLGYEQYF TGTGCCTTACAACTAGCGGGGGGGCTTGGCTACGAGCAGTACTTC
- TRBJ2-7 - TRBV19 CASSVTPRYEQYF TGTGCCAGCTCTGTGACTCCACGGTACGAGCAGTACTTC
- TRBJ1-2 - TRBV28 CAGGSTGRYNYGYTF TGTGCCGGGGGATCGACGGGCAGGTATAACTATGGCTACACCTTC
- TRBJ1-1 - TRBV28 CASSADRRANTEAFF TGTGCCAGCAGTGCCGACAGGAGGGCGAACACTGAAGCTTTCTTT
- TRBJ1-6 - TRBV9 CASSVSYNSPLHF TGTGCCAGCAGCGTCTCCTATAATTCACCCCTCCACTTT
- TRBJ1-5 - TRBV19 CASRTTGNQPQHF TGTGCCAGTAGAACAACAGGGAATCAGCCCCAGCATTTT
- TRBJ2-5 - TRBV7-2 CASSLAVETQYF TGTGCCAGCAGCTTAGCGGTAGAGACCCAGTACTTC
- TRBJ2-7 - TRBV11-2 CASSLNLAYEQYF TGTGCCAGCAGCTTGAATCTTGCCTACGAGCAGTACTTC
- TRBJ1-1 TRBD1 TRBV7-9 CASSPGTGFNTEAFF TGTGCCAGCAGTCCCGGGACAGGGTTTAACACTGAAGCTTTCTTT
- TRBJ1-5 TRBD1 TRBV6-5 CASRRQGDQPQHF TGTGCCAGCAGGCGACAGGGTGATCAGCCCCAGCATTTT
once TRBJ2-1 TRBD1 TRBV2 CASSVSGQGFF TGTGCCAGCAGTGTAAGCGGACAGGGGTTCTTC
- TRBJ1-6 TRBD1 TRBV19 CASSNRDSNSPLHF TGTGCCAGTAGTAACCGGGACAGTAATTCACCCCTCCACTTT
- TRBJ2-3 - TRBV21-1 CASSKALFISQYF TGTGCCAGCAGCAAAGCGCTTTTCATCTCGCAGTATTTT
- TRBJ2-7 TRBD1 TRBV5-1 CASSRDRGGYEQYF TGCGCCAGCAGCCGGGACAGGGGTGGCTACGAGCAGTACTTC
- TRBJ1-5 TRBD1 TRBV5-6 CASSPLQGQGPRNQPQHF TGTGCCAGCAGCCCTCTTCAGGGACAGGGTCCCCGAAATCAGCCCCAGCATTTT
- TRBJ2-7 - TRBV5-8 CASQARGGGKTAEQYF TGTGCCAGCCAGGCGCGGGGAGGAGGCAAGACAGCTGAGCAGTACTTC
- TRBJ2-5 - TRBV18 CASSRLQQETQYF TGTGCCAGCTCCCGGTTGCAACAAGAGACCCAGTACTTC
- TRBJ1-1 TRBD1 TRBV15 CATSRVGTGVVAFF TGTGCCACCAGCAGAGTCGGGACAGGGGTTGTAGCTTTCTTT
- TRBJ2-7 - TRBV7-8 CASSRLGYEDEQYF TGTGCCAGCAGCCGGTTAGGTTATGAAGACGAGCAGTACTTC